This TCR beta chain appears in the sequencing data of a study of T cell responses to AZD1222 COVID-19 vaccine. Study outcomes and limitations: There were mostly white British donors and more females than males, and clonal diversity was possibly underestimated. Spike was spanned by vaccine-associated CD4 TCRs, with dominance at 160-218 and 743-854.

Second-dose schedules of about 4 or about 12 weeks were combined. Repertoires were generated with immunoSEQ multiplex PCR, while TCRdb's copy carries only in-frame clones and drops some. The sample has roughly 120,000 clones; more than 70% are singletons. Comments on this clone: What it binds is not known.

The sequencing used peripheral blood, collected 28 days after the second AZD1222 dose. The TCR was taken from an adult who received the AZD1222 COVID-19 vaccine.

As DNA, the CDR3 is TGTGCCAGCAGCGCCGGACTAGCGGGAGCGGGGAATACGCAGTATTTT. Its protein is CASSAGLAGAGNTQYF. V gene TRBV7-8 combines with J gene TRBJ2-3; 13 nucleotides agree with TRBD2. V was clipped by 5 bases and J by 7 bases; unmatched bases: 9. The CDR3 runs 16 residues. Germline loops: CDR1 SGHVS, CDR2 FQNEAQ.